This T cell receptor (beta chain) emerged from a study of neurological immune-mediated disorders. V gave up 6 bases and J gave up 1 base, with 9 bases separating them. The CDR3 sequence is 14 residues long. This clonotype was recorded many times. TCRdb independently ran MiXCR on the 5' RACE reads; one entry per CDR3 protein. The sample contains more than 75,000 distinct CDR3 sequences, 3.5% of which appear only once. Input material: PBMCs. The receptor's source is a woman in her forties or fifties with multiple sclerosis. This rearrangement joins TRBV12-3 or TRBV12-4 to TRBJ2-2, with D unclear. The CDR3 coding sequence is TGTGCCAGCAGATCCAAAGTGAACACCGGGGAGCTGTTTTTT. It specifies CASRSKVNTGELFF.